This passage covers 8 T cell receptor beta chains from one sample sequenced in a study of T-cell reconstitution after alpha-beta-depleted transplantation in children. A TCRbeta library incorporating unique molecular identifiers was prepared. MiXCR, run by TCRdb on the PCR reads, gives a single entry per CDR3 protein. The sample holds hundreds of thousands of distinct CDR3 sequences; roughly 14% are singletons and the top ten take about 0.79%. The starting material was PBMCs, obtained before TCRalphabeta/CD19-depleted stem cell transplant. The origin of the receptors is a girl between 2 and 10 years old with congenital amegakaryocytic thrombocytopenia, due to receive a stem cell transplant.

Only a few counts were recorded for this clonotype. The rearrangement uses TRBV15 and TRBJ1-2; D uncertain. Germline CDR1 reads LNHNV; CDR2 reads YYDKDF (reference sequence). V shed 3 bases and J shed 2 bases, with 10 bases lying between them. The CDR3 runs to 14 residues. The CDR3 loop reads CATSRALGNYGYTF. The CDR3 DNA reads as TGTGCCACCAGCAGGGCTCTGGGAAACTATGGCTACACCTTC. The full variable domain, in which reference TRBV15 and TRBJ1-2 provide the parts outside the CDR3, is DAMVIQNPRYQVTQFGKPVTLSCSQTLNHNVMYWYQQKSSQAPKLLFHYYDKDFNNEADTPDNFQSRRPNTSFCFLDIRSPGLGDTAMYLCATSRALGNYGYTFGSGTRLTVV.

This clonotype was recorded many times. V usage is TRBV4-1 and J usage is TRBJ1-5; TRBD1 aligns across 7 bases. V was pared by 4 bases and J by 6 bases, with 9 bases of the junction left unmatched. The CDR3 loop spans 15 amino acids. CDR1 and CDR2 (germline): MGHRA, YSYEKL. The CDR3 loop reads CASSPATGSGQPQHF. CDR3 DNA sequence: TGCGCCAGCAGCCCAGCGACAGGGTCTGGTCAGCCCCAGCATTTT.

At least ten counts were recorded for this clonotype. The rearrangement joins TRBV28 to TRBJ2-3; D is possibly TRBD2 (7 bases). Germline-derived CDR1 and CDR2 are MDHEN and SYDVKM. CDR3 length: 17 amino acids. The ends were cut back, 4 bases at V and 0 bases at J, with 17 bases in the middle. The CDR3 loop reads CASSSAPGGYSTDTQYF. In nucleotides, the CDR3 is TGTGCCAGCAGTTCAGCCCCGGGGGGCTACAGCACAGATACGCAGTATTTT. Variable domain in full (rest from reference TRBV28 and TRBJ2-3): DVKVTQSSRYLVKRTGEKVFLECVQDMDHENMFWYRQDPGLGLRLIYFSYDVKMKEKGDIPEGYSVSREKKERFSLILESASTNQTSMYLCASSSAPGGYSTDTQYFGPGTRLTVL.

A note on this clonotype: One base away lies a much larger clone, so this may be a sequencing read error. The chain links TRBV12-3 or TRBV12-4 to TRBJ2-3, with 10 bases aligning to TRBD2. The CDR3 extends over 19 amino acids. CDR3 nucleotides: TGTACCAGCAGTTTAAGGGCTAGCGGGAGATCATGGGGCACAGATACGCAGTATTTT. It yields the protein CTSSLRASGRSWGTDTQYF.

The rearrangement uses TRBV11-2 and TRBJ1-5; D not certain. V was trimmed by 3 bases and J by 5 bases, leaving 14 bases between them. CDR1 SGHAT and CDR2 FQNNGV come from the germline V gene. The CDR3 consists of 15 residues. The CDR3 coding sequence is TGTGCCAGCAGCTTGAGCGACTACGTTGATCAGCCCCAGCATTTT. Translation gives CASSLSDYVDQPQHF.

The table lists this clonotype with many counts. Sequence at one end of the junction differs from germline and may be a read error. The rearrangement links TRBV5-1 to TRBJ2-1; D is uncertain. This CDR3 contains 11 residues. CDR1 is SGHRS and CDR2 is YFSETQ in the germline V gene. The CDR3 loop is CASSFNNEQFF. The DNA for the CDR3 is TGTGCCAGCAGTTTTAACAATGAGCAGTTCTTC.

This sequence joins TRBV5-1 and TRBJ2-3; TRBD2 aligns across 9 bases. Germline CDR1 and CDR2: SGHRS and YFSETQ. The CDR3 spans 16 residues. The trim removed 4 bases at V and 0 bases at J, leaving 6 bases unmatched. CDR3 DNA sequence: TGCGCCAGCAGCCTCCGACTAGCGGCTAGCACAGATACGCAGTATTTT. Translated: CASSLRLAASTDTQYF.

The chain couples TRBV7-9 to TRBJ2-3, with a tentative D call TRBD2 (5 bases). The germline V and J ends were trimmed by 5 bases and 8 bases, with 11 bases remaining between them. The CDR3 runs to 12 residues. Germline-derived CDR1 and CDR2 are SEHNR and FQNEAQ (reference sequence). The CDR3 coding sequence is TGTGCCAGCAGCGGAGCCCGGGGTACGCAGTATTTT. Translation: CASSGARGTQYF. Combining the CDR3 with reference TRBV7-9 and TRBJ2-3 gives the whole variable domain DTGVSQNPRHKITKRGQNVTFRCDPISEHNRLYWYRQTLGQGPEFLTYFQNEAQLEKSRLLSDRFSAERPKGSFSTLEIQRTEQGDSAMYLCASSGARGTQYFGPGTRLTVL.